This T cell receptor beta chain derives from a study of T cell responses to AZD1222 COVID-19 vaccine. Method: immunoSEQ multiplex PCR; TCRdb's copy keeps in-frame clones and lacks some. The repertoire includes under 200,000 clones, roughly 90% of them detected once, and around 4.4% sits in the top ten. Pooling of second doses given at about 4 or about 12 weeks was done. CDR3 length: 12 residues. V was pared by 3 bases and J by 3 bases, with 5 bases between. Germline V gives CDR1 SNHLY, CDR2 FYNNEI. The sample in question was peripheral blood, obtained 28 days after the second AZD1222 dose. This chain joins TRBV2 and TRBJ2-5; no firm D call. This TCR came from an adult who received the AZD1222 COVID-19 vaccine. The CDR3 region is CASSEVEETQYF. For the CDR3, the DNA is TGTGCCAGCAGTGAGGTAGAAGAGACCCAGTACTTC.